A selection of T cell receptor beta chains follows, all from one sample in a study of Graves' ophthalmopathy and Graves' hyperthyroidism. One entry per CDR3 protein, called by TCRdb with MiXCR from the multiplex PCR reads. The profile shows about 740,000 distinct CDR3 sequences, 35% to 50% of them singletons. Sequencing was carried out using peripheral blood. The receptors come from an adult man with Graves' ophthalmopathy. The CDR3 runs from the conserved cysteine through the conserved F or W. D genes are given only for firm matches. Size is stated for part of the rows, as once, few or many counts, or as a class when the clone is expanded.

CASGRQGNQPQHF	TGTGCCAGCGGGAGGCAGGGTAATCAGCCCCAGCATTTT	.	.	TRBV6-1	TRBJ1-5
CASSQGGTHESQYF	TGTGCCAGCAGCCAAGGCGGGACACATGAGAGCCAGTACTTC	.	.	TRBV3-1	TRBJ2-5
CAINRDQIDEQYF	TGTGCCATCAATCGGGACCAAATCGACGAGCAGTACTTC	.	.	TRBV10-3	TRBJ2-7
CASSFPVGGNGELFF	TGTGCCAGCAGTTTCCCGGTCGGGGGTAACGGGGAGCTGTTTTTT	.	.	TRBV11-1	TRBJ2-2
CASVTGGSWGNTGELFF	TGTGCCAGCGTGACAGGGGGCTCTTGGGGGAACACCGGGGAGCTGTTTTTT	TRBD1	many	TRBV2	TRBJ2-2
CAISESLRGDRGYGYTF	TGTGCCATCAGTGAGTCCCTCAGGGGCGACAGGGGCTATGGCTACACCTTC	TRBD1	.	TRBV10-3	TRBJ1-2
CASSLAPASRYTF	TGTGCCAGCAGCTTAGCCCCCGCGAGTCGCTACACCTTC	.	many	TRBV7-8	TRBJ1-2
CASSPLRDTYEQYF	TGTGCCAGCAGCCCTCTCCGGGACACCTACGAGCAGTACTTC	.	few	TRBV7-2	TRBJ2-7
CASTPLLGYSNQPQHF	TGTGCCAGTACCCCACTTCTGGGCTATAGCAATCAGCCCCAGCATTTT	.	few	TRBV19	TRBJ1-5
CATIGLFIQHSGTVREAFF	TGTGCCACCATTGGGTTGTTCATTCAGCATTCAGGGACAGTTCGCGAAGCTTTCTTT	TRBD1	many	TRBV2	TRBJ1-1
CASRVRDSPLPLHF	TGTGCCAGCAGGGTTCGGGACAGCCCTCTACCCCTCCACTTT	TRBD1	.	TRBV10-3	TRBJ1-6
CASREETPEGAMDGYTF	TGTGCCAGCAGGGAAGAAACCCCCGAAGGGGCGATGGACGGCTACACCTTC	.	.	TRBV15	TRBJ1-2
CASSTRTSGGPTQETQYF	TGCGCCAGCAGCACACGGACTAGCGGGGGCCCTACCCAAGAGACCCAGTACTTC	TRBD2	once	TRBV2	TRBJ2-5
CASRRDAFSYEQYF	TGCGCCAGCAGGCGGGACGCATTCTCCTACGAGCAGTACTTC	.	few	TRBV5-1	TRBJ2-7
CASSQGEAFLGETQYF	TGCGCCAGCAGCCAAGGGGAGGCGTTTCTAGGGGAGACCCAGTACTTC	.	.	TRBV4-1	TRBJ2-5
CASTSKGQVNTGELFF	TGTGCCAGTACCTCTAAGGGACAGGTGAACACCGGGGAGCTGTTTTTT	TRBD1	.	TRBV19	TRBJ2-2
CASTSGTTEAFF	TGTGCCAGCACGTCGGGGACTACTGAAGCTTTCTTT	.	.	TRBV11-3	TRBJ1-1
CASRPKGAGGTEAFF	TGTGCCAGCAGACCTAAGGGGGCGGGCGGCACTGAAGCTTTCTTT	TRBD1	many	TRBV7-8	TRBJ1-1
CATLRTGELFF	TGTGCCACCCTCCGAACCGGGGAGCTGTTTTTT	.	many	TRBV6-1	TRBJ2-2
CSASSDLPYEQYF	TGCAGTGCTAGTTCGGACCTTCCCTACGAGCAGTACTTC	.	few	TRBV20-1	TRBJ2-7
CASSKGANEQFF	TGTGCCAGCAGTAAAGGAGCGAATGAGCAGTTCTTC	.	few	TRBV2	TRBJ2-1
CASSPPGYSYEQYF	TGTGCCAGCAGTCCCCCGGGGTACTCCTACGAGCAGTACTTC	.	.	TRBV28	TRBJ2-7
CATSSTSGVQYNSPLHF	TGTGCCACCAGCAGCACTTCAGGGGTTCAGTATAATTCACCCCTCCACTTT	.	many	TRBV15	TRBJ1-6
CASSSKMMGHVLYEQYF	TGTGCCAGCAGTTCTAAAATGATGGGACACGTACTCTACGAGCAGTACTTC	.	few	TRBV7-9	TRBJ2-7